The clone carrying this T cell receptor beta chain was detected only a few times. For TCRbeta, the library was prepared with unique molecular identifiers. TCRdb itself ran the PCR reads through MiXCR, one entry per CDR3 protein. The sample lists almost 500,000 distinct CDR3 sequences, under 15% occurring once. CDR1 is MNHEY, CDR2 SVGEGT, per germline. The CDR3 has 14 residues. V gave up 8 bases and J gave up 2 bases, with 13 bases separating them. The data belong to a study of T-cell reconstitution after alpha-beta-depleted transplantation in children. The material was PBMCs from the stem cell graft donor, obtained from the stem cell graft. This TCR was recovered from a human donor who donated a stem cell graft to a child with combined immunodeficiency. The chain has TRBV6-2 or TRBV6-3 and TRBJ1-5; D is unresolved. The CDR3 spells CASGGRLGNQPQHF. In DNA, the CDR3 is TGTGCCAGCGGAGGGCGTCTAGGCAATCAGCCCCAGCATTTT.